These 14 T cell receptor beta chains share one sample of origin, sequenced in a study of T cell repertoires in cytomegalovirus infection. Antigen specificity for these receptors is unknown. Via MiXCR, TCRdb re-called the reads, giving one row per CDR3 protein. The sample has under 300,000 distinct CDR3 sequences; 22% are singletons. This material consisted of cultured PBMCs, taken from culture after CMV antigen stimulation. The receptors were gathered from a human donor in good health (CMV status not recorded). Some clones in this sample may be carry-over from other donors' samples.

CDR3 coding DNA: TGTGCCAGCTCAACCGGACAGGGGGCAACTGAAGCTTTCTTT. Translated: CASSTGQGATEAFF. V and J are TRBV18 and TRBJ1-1; 11 bases match TRBD1. The trim removed 5 bases at V and 5 bases at J, leaving 4 bases unmatched. This CDR3 comprises 14 residues. Germline V gene data show CDR1 as KGHSH and CDR2 as LQKENI.

This clonotype came up a few times. The J gene is TRBJ2-2, the V gene TRBV7-9; the match to TRBD1 covers 7 bases. Trimming removed 5 bases from V and 5 bases from J; junction bases left unmatched: 11. From germline, CDR1 is SEHNR and CDR2 FQNEAQ (reference sequence). CDR3 length: 16 amino acids. The CDR3 sequence: CASSPRRQGVTGELFF. The CDR3, as DNA: TGTGCCAGCAGCCCCCGGCGGCAGGGGGTTACCGGGGAGCTGTTTTTT. The full variable domain, its missing parts supplied by reference TRBV7-9 and TRBJ2-2, is DTGVSQNPRHKITKRGQNVTFRCDPISEHNRLYWYRQTLGQGPEFLTYFQNEAQLEKSRLLSDRFSAERPKGSFSTLEIQRTEQGDSAMYLCASSPRRQGVTGELFFGEGSRLTVL.

This clonotype was found a few times. This chain links TRBV12-3 or TRBV12-4 with TRBJ2-7; D is possibly TRBD2 (6 bases). The CDR3 is made up of 14 amino acids. With 2 bases removed from V and 3 bases from J, the gap between germline ends came to 11 bases. CDR3 coding DNA: TGTGCCAGCAGTTTATGGTCTAGCGACTACGAGCAGTACTTC. Its protein is CASSLWSSDYEQYF.

The J gene is TRBJ1-6, the V gene TRBV28; no reliable D call. The CDR3 totals 14 residues. Germline lookup yields CDR1 MDHEN and CDR2 SYDVKM. V was shortened by 7 bases and J by 13 bases, with 20 bases between the two germline ends. The CDR3 region is CASKSLGYISPLHF. The CDR3 DNA is TGTGCCAGCAAGTCCCTAGGTTATATTTCGCCCCTCCACTTT. Full variable domain (rest looked up from reference TRBV28 and TRBJ1-6): DVKVTQSSRYLVKRTGEKVFLECVQDMDHENMFWYRQDPGLGLRLIYFSYDVKMKEKGDIPEGYSVSREKKERFSLILESASTNQTSMYLCASKSLGYISPLHFGNGTRLTVT.

The V call is TRBV6-2 or TRBV6-3, the J call TRBJ2-7; perhaps TRBD1 as D (6 bases). CDR3 length: 14 residues. Per germline, CDR1 MNHEY and CDR2 SVGEGT. V lost 5 bases and J lost 0, with 11 bases in between. CDR3 sequence reads: CASSRRQVSYEQYV. CDR3 DNA: TGTGCCAGCAGTCGACGACAGGTCTCCTACGAGCAGTACGTC.

The chain employs TRBV20-1 and TRBJ2-5; 9 bases are shared with TRBD2. Germline CDR1 reads DFQATT; CDR2 reads SNEGSKA (reference sequence). V lost 0 bases to trimming and J lost 5 bases; unmatched junction nucleotides: 7. This CDR3 is 15 amino acids long. The CDR3 protein is CSAREGPAGGETQYF. The CDR3 DNA reads TGCAGTGCTAGAGAAGGCCCAGCGGGAGGTGAGACCCAGTACTTC.

The gene calls are TRBV6-2 or TRBV6-3 and TRBJ2-7; 11 positions agree with TRBD2. The V and J ends lost 5 bases and 1 base, in that order; junction bases with no gene match: 4. Germline values: CDR1 MNHEY, CDR2 SVGEGT. The CDR3 runs 15 residues. CDR3 loop: CASSHLAGGSYEQYV. As DNA, the CDR3 is TGTGCCAGCAGTCATCTAGCGGGAGGTTCCTACGAGCAGTACGTC.

This clonotype was recorded at least ten times. The chain joins TRBV7-9 to TRBJ2-5; D unresolved. The V gene lost 4 bases and the J gene lost 2 bases, with 5 bases spanning the gap. The CDR3 extends over 12 amino acids. Germline-derived CDR1 and CDR2 are SEHNR and FQNEAQ (reference sequence). In nucleotides, the CDR3 is TGTGCCAGCAGCTCTAATCAAGAGACCCAGTACTTC. Its translation: CASSSNQETQYF.

The chain joins TRBV11-3 to TRBJ2-3, with a possible D match to TRBD1 (6 bases). Trimming stripped 4 bases from V and 6 bases from J, with 11 bases between. The germline V gene has CDR1 SGHNT and CDR2 YENEEA. The CDR3 has 13 amino acids. CDR3 coding DNA: TGTGCCAGCAGCTCCTATGGGGGCGATACGCAGTATTTT. Translation gives CASSSYGGDTQYF.

V gene TRBV7-3 combines with J gene TRBJ2-7; D is ambiguous. The ends were cut back, 5 bases at V and 1 base at J, with 12 bases in the middle. The length of the CDR3 is 14 residues. From germline, CDR1 is SGHTA and CDR2 FQGTGA. CDR3 in DNA: TGTGCCAGCAGCCCACCGCCACAGTCCTACGAGCAGTACTTC. It encodes CASSPPPQSYEQYF.

The chain is built from TRBV6-5 and TRBJ1-2; D gene ambiguous. The CDR3 consists of 13 residues. V was shortened by 6 bases and J by 8 bases, with 16 bases between the two germline ends. Per the germline V gene, CDR1 is MNHEY and CDR2 is SVGAGI. This chain's CDR3 is CASRSDLSEGYTF. The CDR3 region has the DNA TGTGCCAGCAGATCCGACCTGAGTGAGGGCTACACCTTC.

The chain combines TRBV20-1 with TRBJ2-5; D unclear. CDR1 DFQATT and CDR2 SNEGSKA come from the germline V gene (reference sequence). Trimming shortened V by 7 bases and J by 6 bases, and 12 bases separated the two germline ends. The CDR3 sequence is 11 residues long. In DNA form, the CDR3 reads TGCAGTGGTTCGGTGGGGAAGACCCAGTACTTC. This encodes CSGSVGKTQYF.

This clonotype has a handful of counts. The genes are TRBV28 and TRBJ2-7; D possibly uses TRBD1 or TRBD2 (5 bases each). V lost 6 bases and J 2 bases, leaving 14 bases between the germline ends. Per the germline V gene, CDR1 is MDHEN and CDR2 is SYDVKM. The CDR3 has 14 residues. The CDR3 DNA follows: TGTGCCAGCAGCAGGGAGAGGGGTCCCTACGAGCAGTACTTC. It is translated as CASSRERGPYEQYF.

This clonotype was seen at least ten times. This chain links TRBV27 with TRBJ1-2, with D hard to call. CDR1 is MNHEY, CDR2 SMNVEV, per germline (reference sequence). V was trimmed by 4 bases and J by 4 bases, leaving 10 bases between them. The CDR3 has 13 amino acids. CDR3 sequence reads: CASSSGRIYGYTF. In DNA, the CDR3 is TGTGCCAGCAGTTCTGGCCGTATCTATGGCTACACCTTC.